A single sample gave rise to the 27 T cell receptor beta chains below, sequenced in a study of T cell responses to AZD1222 COVID-19 vaccine. The method was immunoSEQ multiplex PCR; TCRdb's version includes in-frame clones alone and lacks a portion of them. The table lists about 130,000 clones, 93% of them singletons. The sequencing here drew on peripheral blood, taken on day 0 of AZD1222 vaccination. The receptors come from an adult in good health.

The CDR3 reads CASSRDGTALYGYTF. CDR3 sequence (DNA): TGCGCCAGCAGCAGAGACGGGACGGCCCTCTATGGCTACACCTTC. The V gene is TRBV5-1, the J gene TRBJ1-2; TRBD1 is a possible D gene (5 bases). V lost 4 bases and J lost 4, with 17 bases in between. Germline values: CDR1 SGHRS, CDR2 YFSETQ. The CDR3 totals 15 residues. Together with reference TRBV5-1 and TRBJ1-2, the CDR3 gives the full variable domain: KAGVTQTPRYLIKTRGQQVTLSCSPISGHRSVSWYQQTPGQGLQFLFEYFSETQRNKGNFPGRFSGRQFSNSRSEMNVSTLELGDSALYLCASSRDGTALYGYTFGSGTRLTVV.

The chain joins TRBV12-3 or TRBV12-4 to TRBJ2-7; no clear D gene. CDR3 length equals 12 residues. Trimming took 5 bases from V and 3 from J, leaving 8 bases between them. In nucleotides, the CDR3 is TGTGCCAGCAGTGACTTTGGCTACGAGCAGTACTTC. Its translation: CASSDFGYEQYF.

The gene calls are TRBV12-3 or TRBV12-4 and TRBJ2-7; D uncertain. V lost 6 bases, J lost 0 bases, and 3 bases lay in between. The length of the CDR3 is 11 residues. Here the CDR3 reads CASRGSYEQYF. The CDR3 coding sequence is TGTGCCAGCAGGGGCTCCTACGAGCAGTACTTC.

The chain is built from TRBV19 and TRBJ2-7, with a weak D call TRBD1 (7 bases). V lost 4 bases, J lost 2 bases, and 12 bases lay in between. This CDR3 comprises 14 residues. From germline, CDR1 is LNHDA and CDR2 SQIVND (reference sequence). The CDR3 sequence is CASSNQGGTYEQYF. As DNA, the CDR3 is TGTGCCAGTAGTAATCAGGGGGGAACCTACGAGCAGTACTTC. The variable domain in full, with the rest retrieved from reference TRBV19 and TRBJ2-7, is DGGITQSPKYLFRKEGQNVTLSCEQNLNHDAMYWYRQDPGQGLRLIYYSQIVNDFQKGDIAEGYSVSREKKESFPLTVTSAQKNPTAFYLCASSNQGGTYEQYFGPGTRLTVT.

This sequence joins TRBV28 and TRBJ2-3, with 13 bases matching TRBD2. The CDR3 spans 15 residues. The trim removed 5 bases at V and 9 bases at J, leaving 8 bases unmatched. Per germline, CDR1 MDHEN and CDR2 SYDVKM. CDR3 region: CASSPTSGRAGTQYF. The CDR3, as DNA: TGTGCCAGCAGTCCAACTAGCGGGAGGGCTGGCACGCAGTATTTT.

CDR3 protein: CASSSKTGGQETQYF. The CDR3 region has the DNA TGCGCCAGCAGCTCGAAGACCGGCGGGCAAGAGACCCAGTACTTC. The chain uses TRBV5-1 and TRBJ2-5; D might be TRBD2 (5 bases). V was cut by 3 bases and J by 2 bases, with 14 bases left in between. CDR1 SGHRS and CDR2 YFSETQ come from the germline V gene. CDR3 length equals 15 residues.

This chain joins TRBV5-4 and TRBJ2-7, with 8 nucleotides matching TRBD2. Germline CDR1 is SGHNT and CDR2 is YYREEE (reference sequence). The CDR3 length is 16 residues. The V gene end was trimmed by 0 bases and the J gene end by 5 bases; junction bases not matched to a gene: 10. CDR3 nucleotide sequence: TGTGCCAGCAGCTTGGCCGGGGGGGGGTTCGGTCACGAGCAGTACTTC. Residues: CASSLAGGGFGHEQYF.

This sequence joins TRBV15 and TRBJ1-5; 7 bases align to TRBD1. V shed 0 bases, J shed 2 bases, and the junction held 1 base outside the gene matches. Germline CDR1 LNHNV, CDR2 YYDKDF (reference sequence). The CDR3 is 15 residues long. CDR3 bases: TGTGCCACCAGCAGAGAAGACAGGGGCAATCAGCCCCAGCATTTT. Protein product: CATSREDRGNQPQHF. Filled out from reference TRBV15 and TRBJ1-5, the complete variable domain reads DAMVIQNPRYQVTQFGKPVTLSCSQTLNHNVMYWYQQKSSQAPKLLFHYYDKDFNNEADTPDNFQSRRPNTSFCFLDIRSPGLGDTAMYLCATSREDRGNQPQHFGDGTRLSIL.

The chain is built from TRBV6-2 or TRBV6-3 and TRBJ2-7; D is tentatively TRBD1 or TRBD2 (5 bases each). Germline V gives CDR1 MNHEY, CDR2 SVGEGT. Trimming cost V 6 bases and J 7 bases, with 13 bases left between them. This CDR3 has 12 residues. CDR3 in amino acids: CASSGTGYEQYF. DNA for the CDR3: TGTGCCAGCAGCGGGACGGGGTATGAGCAGTACTTC.

This chain uses TRBV6-5 with TRBJ2-7; D is perhaps TRBD1 (6 bases). The V end lost 1 base, the J end lost 7 bases, and 14 bases lay between the germline ends. Germline V CDR1 and CDR2: MNHEY, SVGAGI. This CDR3 contains 14 residues. As DNA, the CDR3 is TGTGCCAGCAGTTACTTCGGGGAAGGGGGAGAGCAGTACTTC. Translation: CASSYFGEGGEQYF.

V is TRBV29-1 and J is TRBJ2-3, with TRBD2 matching 8 bases. V was clipped by 1 base and J by 2 bases; unmatched bases: 5. The CDR3 covers 15 residues. From germline, CDR1 is SQVTM and CDR2 ANQGSEA. The CDR3 sequence: CSVEGIAGTTDTQYF. The CDR3 bases are TGCAGCGTTGAAGGGATAGCGGGAACCACAGATACGCAGTATTTT.

The chain couples TRBV2 to TRBJ1-3, with 8 bases aligning to TRBD1. The CDR3 covers 18 residues. Looked up from germline, CDR1 is SNHLY and CDR2 is FYNNEI. With V trimmed by 3 bases and J by 0 bases, 10 bases remained unmatched. CDR3 loop: CASSEMGQASISGNTIYF. The CDR3 DNA reads as TGTGCCAGCAGTGAGATGGGACAGGCCTCAATCTCTGGAAACACCATATATTTT. Together with reference TRBV2 and TRBJ1-3, the CDR3 gives the full variable domain: EPEVTQTPSHQVTQMGQEVILRCVPISNHLYFYWYRQILGQKVEFLVSFYNNEISEKSEIFDDQFSVERPDGSNFTLKIRSTKLEDSAMYFCASSEMGQASISGNTIYFGEGSWLTVV.

This sequence joins TRBV7-6 and TRBJ1-5, with TRBD1 as a possible D gene (5 bases). V was shortened by 0 bases and J by 1 base, with 7 bases between the two germline ends. In germline, CDR1 is SGHVS, CDR2 FNYEAQ. This CDR3 has 15 residues. CDR3 amino acids: CASSLADTSNQPQHF. CDR3 nucleotides: TGTGCCAGCAGCTTAGCGGACACCAGCAATCAGCCCCAGCATTTT.

The chain combines TRBV6-1 with TRBJ1-4, with D tentatively TRBD1 (6 bases). Germline V gene data show CDR1 as MNHNS and CDR2 as SASEGT. Trimming removed 6 bases from V and 3 bases from J, with 17 bases in between. This CDR3 comprises 16 residues. CDR3 loop: CASSEQGRAANEKLFF. The CDR3 nucleotides read TGTGCCAGCAGCGAACAGGGCCGAGCGGCTAATGAAAAACTGTTTTTT.

J is TRBJ1-1 and V is TRBV10-3; the D gene is possibly TRBD1 (5 bases). With 5 bases removed from V and 1 base from J, the gap between germline ends came to 8 bases. The CDR3 has 13 residues. The germline gives CDR1 ENHRY, CDR2 SYGVKD. For the CDR3, the DNA is TGTGCCATCAGTCCACAGGAGAACACTGAAGCTTTCTTT. Encoded protein: CAISPQENTEAFF.

V and J are TRBV5-6 and TRBJ2-2; 10 nucleotides line up with TRBD2. Germline V gene data show CDR1 as SGHDT and CDR2 as YYEEEE. The CDR3 has 15 residues. Unmatched junction bases numbered 6, after V lost 3 bases and J lost 7 bases. The DNA for the CDR3 is TGTGCCAGCAGCTCCGGGACTAGCGTGGGCGGGGAGCTGTTTTTT. Translated, it gives CASSSGTSVGGELFF.

This chain links TRBV6-2 or TRBV6-3 with TRBJ1-2; 11 bases line up with TRBD1. There are 15 residues in the CDR3. Germline-derived CDR1 and CDR2 are MNHEY and SVGEGT. The V gene end was trimmed by 7 bases and the J gene end by 1 base; junction bases not matched to a gene: 5. The CDR3 here is CASTPGTGGNYGYTF. The CDR3 DNA reads TGTGCCAGCACCCCCGGGACAGGGGGTAACTATGGCTACACCTTC.

The chain couples TRBV7-5 to TRBJ2-5; TRBD1, the table's D call, was not compared with the DNA. TRBV7-5 is classified as a pseudogene. This CDR3 region has 16 residues. CDR3: CARRFGGTGIQETQYF. Here the CDR3 DNA reads TGTGCCAGAAGATTCGGCGGGACAGGAATCCAAGAGACCCAGTACTTC.

As to this clone: At one end the junction does not follow the germline gene, possibly because of a read error. V gene TRBV5-1 combines with J gene TRBJ1-2; 10 bases are a match to TRBD1. The CDR3 is made up of 13 amino acids. Germline values: CDR1 SGHRS, CDR2 YFSETQ. This chain's CDR3 is CASRLGQGNGYTF. In DNA, the CDR3 is TGCGCCAGCAGATTGGGACAGGGGAATGGCTACACCTTC.

V is TRBV7-9 and J is TRBJ2-7, with D maybe TRBD1 (7 bases). This CDR3 region has 15 residues. V was cut by 1 base and J by 3 bases, with 13 bases left in between. Germline lookup yields CDR1 SEHNR and CDR2 FQNEAQ (reference sequence). The CDR3: CASSLVQGGGYEQYF. DNA of the CDR3: TGTGCCAGCAGCTTAGTGCAGGGGGGCGGCTACGAGCAGTACTTC. Using reference TRBV7-9 and TRBJ2-7 for the parts outside the CDR3, the full variable domain is DTGVSQNPRHKITKRGQNVTFRCDPISEHNRLYWYRQTLGQGPEFLTYFQNEAQLEKSRLLSDRFSAERPKGSFSTLEIQRTEQGDSAMYLCASSLVQGGGYEQYFGPGTRLTVT.

The chain has TRBV18 and TRBJ1-5; D is unclear. In germline, CDR1 is KGHSH, CDR2 LQKENI. There are 14 residues in the CDR3. V was shortened by 3 bases and J by 3 bases, with 9 bases between the two germline ends. Written as DNA, the CDR3 is TGTGCCAGCTCACCCGGCAGCTCCAATCAGCCCCAGCATTTT. It is translated as CASSPGSSNQPQHF.

The V gene is TRBV2, the J gene TRBJ1-5; D unclear. The germline V gene encodes CDR1 SNHLY and CDR2 FYNNEI. This CDR3 spans 13 amino acids. V was clipped by 2 bases and J by 3 bases, with 5 bases between them. CDR3 region: CASSESVNQPQHF. The CDR3 DNA reads TGTGCCAGCAGTGAAAGCGTCAATCAGCCCCAGCATTTT.

This chain joins TRBV24-1 and TRBJ2-7, with D perhaps TRBD2 (6 bases). This CDR3 comprises 13 residues. V lost 1 base, J lost 7 bases, and 10 bases lay in between. Germline CDR1 reads KGHDR; CDR2 reads SFDVKD. DNA of the CDR3: TGTGCCACCAGTGATTTAGGCGGGAAGGAGCAGTACTTC. It is translated as CATSDLGGKEQYF.

The gene calls are TRBV28 and TRBJ2-3, with TRBD2 matching over 8 bases. J was trimmed by 1 base and V by 10 bases; bases with no gene match: 4. The CDR3 contains 13 residues. Germline lookup yields CDR1 MDHEN and CDR2 SYDVKM. CDR3 loop: CATSGGGTDTQYF. In DNA form, the CDR3 reads TGTGCCACCTCGGGGGGGGGCACAGATACGCAGTATTTT. Full variable domain (remainder filled in from reference TRBV28 and TRBJ2-3): DVKVTQSSRYLVKRTGEKVFLECVQDMDHENMFWYRQDPGLGLRLIYFSYDVKMKEKGDIPEGYSVSREKKERFSLILESASTNQTSMYLCATSGGGTDTQYFGPGTRLTVL.

This chain joins TRBV5-1 and TRBJ1-1, with a tentative D call TRBD1 (5 bases). The V end was cut by 7 bases, the J end by 5 bases, with 18 bases between. Germline assignment: CDR1 SGHRS and CDR2 YFSETQ. The CDR3 length is 14 residues. CDR3 sequence reads: CASALTHSGTEAFF. DNA of the CDR3: TGCGCCAGCGCACTCACCCACTCAGGGACTGAAGCTTTCTTT.

The chain uses TRBV6-6 and TRBJ1-4; 9 bases fit TRBD1. There are 17 residues in the CDR3. Germline CDR1 MNHNY, CDR2 SVGAGI (reference sequence). Trimming cost V 6 bases and J 8 bases; bases outside gene matches: 16. CDR3 sequence reads: CASSRLAPGQGNEKLFF. DNA for the CDR3: TGTGCCAGCAGCCGACTGGCCCCGGGACAGGGCAACGAAAAACTGTTTTTT.

This chain joins TRBV18 and TRBJ2-5; either TRBD1 or TRBD2 may fit D (5 bases each). The CDR3 consists of 13 residues. CDR1 is KGHSH, CDR2 LQKENI, per germline. V lost 3 bases and J lost 4, with 9 bases in between. The DNA for the CDR3 is TGTGCCAGCTCACCGTCGGGGACAGAGACCCAGTACTTC. The encoded protein is CASSPSGTETQYF.